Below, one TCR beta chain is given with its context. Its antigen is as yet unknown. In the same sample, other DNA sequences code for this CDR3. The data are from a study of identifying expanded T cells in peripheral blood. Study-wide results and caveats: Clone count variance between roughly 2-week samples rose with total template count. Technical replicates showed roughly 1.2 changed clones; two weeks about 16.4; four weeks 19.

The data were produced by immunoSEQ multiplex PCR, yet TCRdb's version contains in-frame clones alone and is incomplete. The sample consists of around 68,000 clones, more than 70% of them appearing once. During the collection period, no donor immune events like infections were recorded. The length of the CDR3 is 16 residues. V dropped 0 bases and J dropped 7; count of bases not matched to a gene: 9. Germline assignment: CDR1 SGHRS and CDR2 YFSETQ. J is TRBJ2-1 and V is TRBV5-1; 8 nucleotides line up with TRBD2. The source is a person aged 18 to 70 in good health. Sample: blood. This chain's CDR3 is CASSLATGGPENEQFF. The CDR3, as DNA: TGCGCCAGCAGCTTGGCCACGGGAGGGCCGGAAAATGAGCAGTTCTTC.